The sequence of this TCR beta chain was determined in a study of blood T cell repertoires in COVID-19. Sequenced by immunoSEQ multiplex PCR; TCRdb stores in-frame clones only, minus some. This sample has about 380,000 clones, with around nine tenths found just once. The CDR3 sequence is 16 residues long. V lost 4 bases to trimming and J lost 0 bases; unmatched junction nucleotides: 6. Germline V gene sequence: CDR1 LGHDT, CDR2 YNNKEL (reference sequence). In terms of age and location, participants ranged from roughly 18 to 95 years and lived in about two dozen US areas. Assignment of participants to cohorts was predicated upon participant-reported clinical history. Two negative PCRs, clearance, or symptom resolution characterized the recovered Cohort 3 donors.

Sequenced: PBMCs or T cells enriched from blood (not recorded which). This sequence was found in a woman between 18 and 29 years old who had recovered from COVID-19. This chain joins TRBV3-1 (or the pseudogene TRBV3-2) and TRBJ2-3; 8 nucleotides align to TRBD2. The CDR3 nucleotides read TGTGCCAGCAGCCCGGCTAGCGGGTCTAGCACAGATACGCAGTATTTT. It encodes CASSPASGSSTDTQYF.